A single sample is the source of the 17 T cell receptor beta chains below, sequenced in a study of T cell repertoires in cytomegalovirus infection. Each CDR3 protein gets one entry after TCRdb re-called the reads with MiXCR. The table records approximately 73,000 distinct CDR3 sequences, approximately 39% of them present only once. For these TCRs, the target antigens are not known. The specimen comprised CD8+ T cells from cultured PBMCs, sampled from culture after CMV antigen stimulation. The receptors come from a human donor in good health (CMV status not recorded). Some clones in this sample may be carry-over from other donors' samples.

The CDR3 DNA reads as TGCAGTGCGATCCCGGGGACGGTACAGATGAACACTGAAGCTTTCTTT. Protein product: CSAIPGTVQMNTEAFF. This chain uses TRBV20-1 with TRBJ1-1; weak D call: TRBD1 (5 bases). Germline-derived CDR1 and CDR2 are DFQATT and SNEGSKA (reference sequence). This CDR3 is 16 amino acids long. V shed 6 bases and J shed 0 bases, with 20 bases lying between them.

This clonotype was picked up a small number of times. The chain has TRBV4-1 and TRBJ2-1; weak D call: TRBD1 (5 bases). V lost 0 bases and J 7 bases, leaving 13 bases between the germline ends. The CDR3 sequence is 15 residues long. Looked up from germline, CDR1 is MGHRA and CDR2 is YSYEKL. CDR3 coding DNA: TGCGCCAGCAGCCAAGAGGCCGCAGGGTGGAATGAGCAGTTCTTC. It specifies CASSQEAAGWNEQFF.

V usage is TRBV6-1 and J usage is TRBJ2-5; D is perhaps TRBD1 or TRBD2 (5 bases each). The V gene's germline CDR1 is MNHNS and CDR2 SASEGT. The CDR3 loop spans 13 amino acids. Trimming pared 6 bases from V and 5 bases from J, leaving 13 bases between. DNA for the CDR3: TGTGCCAGCAGAGAGGGGTTACGGGAGACCCAGTACTTC. It specifies CASREGLRETQYF.

This clonotype was detected once. The gene calls are TRBV6-1 and TRBJ2-5; D remains unclear. Germline CDR1 reads MNHNS; CDR2 reads SASEGT. V was cut by 2 bases and J by 5 bases, with 9 bases left in between. The CDR3 has 13 amino acids. CDR3 amino acids: CASSELGGETQYF. In nucleotides, the CDR3 is TGTGCCAGCAGTGAACTAGGTGGGGAGACCCAGTACTTC.

CDR3 region: CASVGGEFSGNGYTF. CDR3 nucleotides: TGTGCCAGCGTCGGAGGAGAGTTCTCGGGGAATGGCTACACCTTC. The chain carries TRBV28 and TRBJ1-2; D not certain. The germline gives CDR1 MDHEN, CDR2 SYDVKM. The CDR3 spans 15 residues. V was cut by 8 bases and J by 6 bases, with 22 bases left in between.

This chain joins TRBV7-2 and TRBJ2-5; D is unclear. Trimming pared 2 bases from V and 6 bases from J, leaving 13 bases between. There are 14 residues in the CDR3. Germline CDR1 reads SGHTA; CDR2 reads FQGNSA. For the CDR3, the DNA is TGTGCCAGCAGCTTACACTTGAGCTCGCAGACCCAGTACTTC. Its translation is CASSLHLSSQTQYF.

This sequence joins TRBV20-1 and TRBJ2-5, with D unclear. The CDR3 spans 17 residues. V was shortened by 0 bases and J by 1 base, with 18 bases between the two germline ends. Germline CDR1 is DFQATT and CDR2 is SNEGSKA (reference sequence). Written as DNA, the CDR3 is TGCAGTGCTAGAGAGTGGGAAATGACGTCGAGCCAAGAGACCCAGTACTTC. Encoded protein: CSAREWEMTSSQETQYF.

The rearrangement links TRBV2 to TRBJ2-1; 11 nucleotides match TRBD1. V shed 8 bases, J shed 5 bases, and the junction held 8 bases outside the gene matches. This CDR3 is built from 15 residues. From germline, CDR1 is SNHLY and CDR2 FYNNEI. This CDR3 is CASLARDRGNNEQFF. In DNA, the CDR3 is TGTGCCAGCTTAGCCCGGGACAGGGGGAACAATGAGCAGTTCTTC.

CDR3 protein: CASSSVVVFHSPLHF. The CDR3 DNA is TGTGCCAGCAGCTCGGTAGTCGTCTTTCATTCACCCCTCCACTTT. V and J are TRBV7-2 and TRBJ1-6; D gene uncertain. Trimming removed 4 bases from V and 8 bases from J, with 15 bases in between. The CDR3 sequence is 15 residues long. The germline CDR1 and CDR2 sequences are SGHTA and FQGNSA.

This clonotype was seen only a few times. V is TRBV29-1 and J is TRBJ2-7, with a tentative D call TRBD1 (6 bases). Germline V gene sequence: CDR1 SQVTM, CDR2 ANQGSEA. V was shortened by 7 bases and J by 0 bases, with 10 bases between the two germline ends. The length of the CDR3 is 12 residues. As DNA, the CDR3 is TGCAGCGGAGGACAGTACTCCTACGAGCAGTACTTC. This sequence encodes CSGGQYSYEQYF.

The chain joins TRBV7-8 to TRBJ1-1, with a weak D call TRBD1 (6 bases). The length of the CDR3 is 13 residues. Trimming left V 6 bases short and J 0 bases short, with 8 bases between. Germline V gene data show CDR1 as SGHVS and CDR2 as FQNEAQ. CDR3 sequence: CASRTGLNTEAFF. DNA for the CDR3: TGTGCCAGCAGAACAGGGCTGAACACTGAAGCTTTCTTT.

Written as DNA, the CDR3 is TGTGCCATCAAAAACCGACAGGGGATGACCAATCAGCCCCAGCATTTT. It translates to CAIKNRQGMTNQPQHF. The gene calls are TRBV6-1 and TRBJ1-5; the match to TRBD1 covers 8 bases. The CDR3 totals 16 residues. Germline-derived CDR1 and CDR2 are MNHNS and SASEGT. Trimming removed 10 bases from V and 3 bases from J; junction bases left unmatched: 14.

This clonotype showed up many times. The J gene is TRBJ1-4, the V gene TRBV15; D remains unclear. The V gene lost 0 bases and the J gene lost 7 bases, with 12 bases spanning the gap. Germline values: CDR1 LNHNV, CDR2 YYDKDF (reference sequence). The length of the CDR3 is 15 residues. DNA for the CDR3: TGTGCCACCAGCAGAGATAGAGAGGGTGGTGAAAAACTGTTTTTT. It is translated as CATSRDREGGEKLFF.

The chain has TRBV7-6 and TRBJ2-3; D is perhaps TRBD1 (6 bases). The CDR3 has 16 amino acids. Trimming took off 6 bases at V and 2 bases at J, with 18 bases between the two ends. The germline gives CDR1 SGHVS, CDR2 FNYEAQ. Here the CDR3 reads CASSSGESPFTDTQYF. The CDR3 nucleotides are TGTGCCAGCAGTTCAGGGGAGAGCCCGTTCACAGATACGCAGTATTTT.

This clonotype was picked up one time. V usage is TRBV3-1 and J usage is TRBJ1-3, with D hard to call. Germline V lookup: CDR1 LGHDT, CDR2 YNNKEL (reference sequence). CDR3 length: 12 residues. Trimming took 8 bases from V and 9 from J, leaving 14 bases between them. The DNA for the CDR3 is TGTGCCAGCGGGGATGTCGTTGGCACCATATATTTT. Protein sequence: CASGDVVGTIYF.

The rearrangement uses TRBV6-1 and TRBJ2-2, with D hard to call. V lost 2 bases and J lost 4, with 17 bases in between. Germline assignment: CDR1 MNHNS and CDR2 SASEGT. The CDR3 sequence is 17 residues long. The CDR3 loop reads CASSEWGGGFSTGELFF. The CDR3 DNA is TGTGCCAGCAGTGAATGGGGTGGTGGATTTAGCACCGGGGAGCTGTTTTTT.

This clonotype was seen only a few times. The rearrangement links TRBV7-9 to TRBJ1-1, with 10 bases that match TRBD1. Trimming at V came to 5 bases and at J to 11 bases, leaving 5 bases not matched to a gene. The CDR3 consists of 12 residues. Germline assignment: CDR1 SEHNR and CDR2 FQNEAQ (reference sequence). CDR3 in DNA: TGTGCCAGCAGCCAGGACAGGGGGTGGGCTTTCTTT. Its translation is CASSQDRGWAFF.